A selection of T cell receptor beta chains follows, all from one sample in a study of blood T cell repertoires in COVID-19. Using immunoSEQ multiplex PCR, the repertoire was profiled, and TCRdb retains in-frame clones only, with some absent. The data contain tens of thousands of clones, 75% to 85% of them singletons. The sample comprised peripheral blood. Receptor source: a man over 45 with COVID-19, enrolled during active disease. Each CDR3 is given with its conserved first and last residue. A D gene is named only where the DNA matches it firmly. Only part of the rows carry a size: once, few, many, or a class if the clone is expanded.

CDR3 protein: CASSPRTSGHLYNEQFF
CDR3 DNA: TGTGCCAGCAGCCCCCGGACTAGCGGGCATCTTTACAATGAGCAGTTCTTC
clone size: .
D gene: TRBD2
V gene: TRBV9
J gene: TRBJ2-1

CDR3 protein: CASSMSSNRDRGPYEQYF
CDR3 DNA: TGTGCCAGTAGTATGTCGTCTAATCGGGACAGGGGACCCTACGAGCAGTACTTC
clone size: .
D gene: TRBD1
V gene: TRBV19
J gene: TRBJ2-7

CDR3 protein: CASSVGSQGTTDTQYF
CDR3 DNA: TGTGCCAGCAGCGTAGGAAGTCAGGGAACCACAGATACGCAGTATTTT
clone size: .
D gene: .
V gene: TRBV9
J gene: TRBJ2-3

CDR3 protein: CASSFPGLGAYNEQFF
CDR3 DNA: TGTGCCAGCAGCTTCCCGGGACTAGGGGCCTACAATGAGCAGTTCTTC
clone size: .
D gene: TRBD2
V gene: TRBV5-4
J gene: TRBJ2-1

CDR3 protein: CASSVKGEGTTSPLSGANVLTF
CDR3 DNA: TGCGCCAGCAGCGTGAAGGGGGAGGGGACGACTAGTCCTCTTTCTGGGGCCAACGTCCTGACTTTC
clone size: .
D gene: .
V gene: TRBV5-1
J gene: TRBJ2-6

CDR3 protein: CASSPEWDRSSYEQYF
CDR3 DNA: TGCGCCAGCAGCCCTGAGTGGGACAGGAGCTCCTACGAGCAGTACTTC
clone size: few
D gene: TRBD1
V gene: TRBV4-3
J gene: TRBJ2-7

CDR3 protein: CASSLIGGNIQYF
CDR3 DNA: TGTGCCAGCAGTTTAATCGGGGGAAACATTCAGTACTTC
clone size: .
D gene: .
V gene: TRBV28
J gene: TRBJ2-4

CDR3 protein: CAWSVIANSPLHF
CDR3 DNA: TGTGCCTGGAGTGTGATCGCGAATTCACCCCTCCACTTT
clone size: .
D gene: .
V gene: TRBV30
J gene: TRBJ1-6

CDR3 protein: CASRPGGNGYEQYF
CDR3 DNA: TGTGCCAGCAGACCCGGGGGAAATGGCTACGAGCAGTACTTC
clone size: .
D gene: .
V gene: TRBV6-5
J gene: TRBJ2-7

CDR3 protein: CASRQNRLAGGTDTQYF
CDR3 DNA: TGTGCCAGCAGACAGAATAGACTAGCGGGAGGCACAGATACGCAGTATTTT
clone size: once
D gene: TRBD2
V gene: TRBV27
J gene: TRBJ2-3

CDR3 protein: CASSVSGNTEAFF
CDR3 DNA: TGTGCCAGCAGTGTTTCCGGGAACACTGAAGCTTTCTTT
clone size: .
D gene: .
V gene: TRBV25-1
J gene: TRBJ1-1

CDR3 protein: CATSERANSYEQYF
CDR3 DNA: TGTGCCACCTCTGAGCGCGCCAACTCCTACGAGCAGTACTTC
clone size: .
D gene: .
V gene: TRBV19
J gene: TRBJ2-7

CDR3 protein: CASSDAGGNNEQFF
CDR3 DNA: TGTGCCAGCAGTGACGCGGGAGGGAACAATGAGCAGTTCTTC
clone size: few
D gene: TRBD2
V gene: TRBV2
J gene: TRBJ2-1

CDR3 protein: CASSLRGLSMDEQFF
CDR3 DNA: TGTGCCAGCAGCTTACGAGGGTTATCTATGGATGAGCAGTTCTTC
clone size: .
D gene: .
V gene: TRBV7-8
J gene: TRBJ2-1

CDR3 protein: CATENPRESREQYF
CDR3 DNA: TGTGCCACCGAAAACCCCCGGGAGTCCCGTGAGCAGTACTTC
clone size: .
D gene: .
V gene: TRBV21-1
J gene: TRBJ2-7

CDR3 protein: CAISEGVGTDTQYF
CDR3 DNA: TGTGCCATCAGTGAAGGAGTGGGCACAGATACGCAGTATTTT
clone size: .
D gene: .
V gene: TRBV10-3
J gene: TRBJ2-3

CDR3 protein: CASSLTGSNQPQHF
CDR3 DNA: TGTGCCAGCAGCTTGACAGGCTCCAATCAGCCCCAGCATTTT
clone size: .
D gene: .
V gene: TRBV7-2
J gene: TRBJ1-5

CDR3 protein: CASSYGLAGAENEQFF
CDR3 DNA: TGTGCCAGCAGTTACGGACTAGCGGGAGCGGAGAATGAGCAGTTCTTC
clone size: few
D gene: TRBD2
V gene: TRBV6-5
J gene: TRBJ2-1

CDR3 protein: CASSPQEQTLNTEAFF
CDR3 DNA: TGTGCCAGCTCACCACAGGAGCAGACCTTGAACACTGAAGCTTTCTTT
clone size: .
D gene: .
V gene: TRBV18
J gene: TRBJ1-1

CDR3 protein: CASSQDGGAGAFF
CDR3 DNA: TGTGCCAGCAGCCAAGATGGGGGGGCTGGAGCTTTCTTT
clone size: few
D gene: .
V gene: TRBV4-2
J gene: TRBJ1-1

CDR3 protein: CASSLVRQGEQPQHF
CDR3 DNA: TGTGCCAGCAGCTTAGTCAGACAGGGCGAACAGCCCCAGCATTTT
clone size: once
D gene: TRBD1
V gene: TRBV7-8
J gene: TRBJ1-5

CDR3 protein: CSVDESTDTQYF
CDR3 DNA: TGCAGCGTTGATGAGAGCACAGATACGCAGTATTTT
clone size: .
D gene: .
V gene: TRBV29-1
J gene: TRBJ2-3

CDR3 protein: CASSVDGRARGTQYF
CDR3 DNA: TGTGCCAGCAGCGTAGACGGGAGGGCCAGGGGAACCCAGTACTTC
clone size: few
D gene: TRBD2
V gene: TRBV9
J gene: TRBJ2-5

CDR3 protein: CASSSGGRGLPYEQYF
CDR3 DNA: TGTGCCAGCAGTTCAGGGGGGAGAGGGCTCCCTTACGAGCAGTACTTC
clone size: .
D gene: .
V gene: TRBV6-5
J gene: TRBJ2-7

CDR3 protein: CASSLGYSSYEQYF
CDR3 DNA: TGCGCCAGCAGCTTGGGATACAGCTCCTACGAGCAGTACTTC
clone size: .
D gene: .
V gene: TRBV5-1
J gene: TRBJ2-7

CDR3 protein: CASMRKQGIGYTF
CDR3 DNA: TGTGCCAGCATGAGAAAACAGGGGATTGGCTACACCTTC
clone size: once
D gene: TRBD1
V gene: TRBV2
J gene: TRBJ1-2

CDR3 protein: CASSLGGDREKAFF
CDR3 DNA: TGTGCCAGCAGCTTGGGTGGGGACAGGGAAAAAGCTTTCTTT
clone size: .
D gene: TRBD1
V gene: TRBV5-6
J gene: TRBJ1-1

CDR3 protein: CSVERGSSSYEQYF
CDR3 DNA: TGCAGCGTTGAAAGGGGATCGAGCTCCTACGAGCAGTACTTC
clone size: .
D gene: .
V gene: TRBV29-1
J gene: TRBJ2-7

CDR3 protein: CASSGQGVLETQYF
CDR3 DNA: TGTGCCAGCAGCGGACAGGGGGTTTTAGAGACCCAGTACTTC
clone size: .
D gene: TRBD1
V gene: TRBV2
J gene: TRBJ2-5

CDR3 protein: CSVRQGGDTEAFF
CDR3 DNA: TGCAGCGTAAGGCAGGGTGGGGACACTGAAGCTTTCTTT
clone size: few
D gene: .
V gene: TRBV29-1
J gene: TRBJ1-1

CDR3 protein: CASSPGGNGNQPQHF
CDR3 DNA: TGTGCCAGCAGTCCAGGGGGAAATGGCAATCAGCCCCAGCATTTT
clone size: .
D gene: TRBD1
V gene: TRBV2
J gene: TRBJ1-5

CDR3 protein: CASRRGQGGTEAFF
CDR3 DNA: TGTGCCAGCAGGCGGGGACAGGGAGGCACTGAAGCTTTCTTT
clone size: few
D gene: TRBD1
V gene: TRBV2
J gene: TRBJ1-1